Sequencing of this T cell receptor beta chain was carried out in a study of T-cell memory formation after mild COVID-19 (dated by TCRdb to the early 2020s). Turning to the overall study: Most TCR sequence clusters were specific to one of the two donors. T-cell clones expanding and contracting after mild COVID-19 in two donors were tracked by longitudinal TCRalpha and TCRbeta repertoire sequencing. The cohort comprised two young, previously healthy adult volunteers, one female and one male.

In this sample, this clonotype turned up many times. Its antigen is not yet known. Nothing much larger sits one base from this clone, and base qualities are not available. The sequencer listed for this sample is Illumina NovaSeq 6000. Using 5'RACE with constant-segment primers, TCRalpha and TCRbeta cDNA libraries were constructed, with sample barcodes and unique molecular identifiers added in the process. Trizol reagent was used to extract RNA from every sample. Amplification of the libraries took two PCR steps, and the second step added a second sample barcode plus Illumina TruSeq adapters. Libraries were sequenced on an Illumina NovaSeq with 2 x 150 bp paired-end reads. The published analysis was carried out like this. Demultiplexing of reads and collapsing into UMI-guided consensus sequences were performed with migec v1.2.7. Using mixcr v2.1.11, UMI consensuses were aligned to TRA and TRB V and J templates and then assembled into clonotypes. Clonotypes were classified as expanded or contracted when called significant by both edgeR and NoisET, with noise models trained on biological replicates. edgeR calls used a false discovery rate-adjusted p below 0.01 and a log2 fold-change threshold of 1. As an exploratory analysis of dynamics, max-normalized trajectories of the 1000 most abundant clonotypes were examined by PCA with hierarchical clustering. Each responding clone was given a CD4 or CD8 phenotype based on the CD4+ and CD8+ repertoires, which had been sequenced separately. TCRdb's own reprocessing of the public reads used fastp at Q25 and MiXCR and kept productive beta chains. All rows with the same CDR3 protein become a single entry with the most common DNA and genes. The V and J calls and clone size come from TCRdb's table, not from the authors' own analysis. For this sample the table gives 6,500 to 8,500 distinct CDR3 sequences, of which 30% to 40% were detected only once. The ten top clones hold around 52% of the sample.

Taken from the germline V gene, the CDR1 and CDR2 loops are SGHRS and YFSETQ. The CDR3 starts with the cysteine, ends with the phenylalanine, and has 15 residues. Just CDR3 DNA is preserved here, 45 bases in frame from base 1. V and J are truncated by 0 bases and 4 bases respectively, leaving an intervening sequence of 14 bases. Ficoll-Paque density gradient centrifugation was the method used to isolate PBMCs. Study-wide conclusions, independent of this receptor: The study covered only a couple of mild cases, and larger cohorts including severe cases with pre-infection samples were considered necessary. The detection of some responding clones in pre-infection memory suggests that pre-existing cross-reactive memory T cells joined the SARS-CoV-2 response. Contracting CD4+ clones were found mainly in CM and EM memory subsets, while CD8+ clones were enriched in EMRA. The second-wave clones that peaked on day 37 were not confirmed to be SARS-CoV-2 specific. Clones contracting from day 15 to 85 had balanced CD4/CD8 phenotypes, while a second wave expanding from day 15 to 37 was biased towards CD4+.

This receptor was identified in an adult woman who had mild COVID-19 (a few samples of this study predate the infection). The sample titles of this study are shuffled in the database, so cell type and time point are left out; the donor was told from shared clones. The sequence is built from TRBV5-1 and TRBJ2-7; a tentative D match to TRBD2 spans 5 bases. The sequencing sample was made of PBMCs or a T cell subset sorted from them (not recorded which). The CDR3 in this case is CASSLVGEPPYEQYF. The sequence in DNA is TGCGCCAGCAGCTTGGTCGGGGAACCTCCATACGAGCAGTACTTC.